Detailed here is one T cell receptor (beta chain). Its antigen remains unknown. The data are from a study of early T cells in non-severe SARS-CoV-2 infection. Study as a whole: Unsorted whole-blood RNA was sequenced in bulk, leaving chains unpaired.

Unique molecular identifiers were attached to individual cDNA molecules. Each CDR3 protein gets one entry after TCRdb re-called the 5' RACE reads with MiXCR. The top ten hold around 5.6% of the sample, which has fewer than 30,000 distinct CDR3 sequences, about 4.5% seen once. General study findings and limits: Matching with VDJdb favored anti-spike CD8 responses (missing private and CD4 specificities).

V gave up 2 bases and J gave up 2 bases, with 10 bases separating them. This CDR3 comprises 14 residues. CDR1 and CDR2 (germline): SGHAT, FQNNGV. This chain joins TRBV11-2 and TRBJ2-7; D is undetermined. The sequence was obtained from an adult who was a healthcare worker with PCR-confirmed SARS-CoV-2 infection or an uninfected control (not recorded which). The sample was whole blood. The CDR3 sequence: CASSLSPGTYEQYF. Written as DNA, the CDR3 is TGTGCCAGCAGCTTAAGTCCAGGTACCTACGAGCAGTACTTC. Supplemented by reference TRBV11-2 and TRBJ2-7, the full variable domain reads EAGVAQSPRYKIIEKRQSVAFWCNPISGHATLYWYQQILGQGPKLLIQFQNNGVVDDSQLPKDRFSAERLKGVDSTLKIQPAKLEDSAVYLCASSLSPGTYEQYFGPGTRLTVT.